This T cell receptor (beta chain) was retrieved from a study of long-term antiretroviral therapy in people with HIV. Study-level points and caveats: Clones showing expansion before ART dominated the repertoire at all time points.

Turning to this clone: What it binds is unknown.

CDR3 size: 12 residues. V shed 1 base and J shed 14 bases, with 12 bases lying between them. Looked up from germline, CDR1 is SGHTS and CDR2 is YDEGEE. Sequencing relied on immunoSEQ assay v3.0, run at survey level. The protocol was immunoSEQ multiplex PCR, while the TCRdb copy is restricted to in-frame clones and leaves out a portion. The sample records under 13,000 clones, around 82% being singletons. Each specimen consisted of roughly 1-10 million cryopreserved PBMC prior to extraction of DNA. The gene calls are TRBV5-8 and TRBJ1-4; D remains unclear. Sequencing was performed on unsorted PBMCs, taken 1.8 years after starting antiretroviral therapy. The sequence derives from a man aged 35-49 years with HIV. CDR3 nucleotides: TGTGCCAGCAGCTTGTCATACAGTTCTCTGTTTTTT. Translation gives CASSLSYSSLFF.